This T cell receptor (beta chain) stems from a study of T-cell reconstitution after alpha-beta-depleted transplantation in children (dated by TCRdb to 2016 to 2017). Background for the entire study: Using TCR repertoire profiling, the study quantitatively followed how T-cell immune reconstitution unfolded in children after TCRalphabeta/CD19-depleted allogeneic hematopoietic cell transplantation.

Preparation of the library involved PCR. Reads for this sample came from an Illumina HiSeq 2500. To normalize quantification of the TCRbeta repertoire, the TCR libraries were built with molecular barcoding that relied on unique molecular identifiers. TCRdb passed the public sequencing reads through fastp at Q25 and MiXCR, retaining productive beta sequences. All rows with the same CDR3 protein become a single entry with the most common DNA and genes. Here the sample has hundreds of thousands of distinct CDR3 sequences; approximately 12% occur a single time. The ten biggest clones cover about 5.6% of the sample. This clonotype was observed a handful of times. There is no known antigen for this receptor. No much larger clone is present one base from it, and per-base qualities are unavailable. CDR1 and CDR2 are drawn from the germline V gene: LGHNA, YSLEER. The CDR3 spans 16 residues, from the cysteine through the phenylalanine. The sequence is cut down to CDR3 DNA, 48 bases in frame from base 1. V is pared back by 4 bases and J by 3 bases, with 16 bases lying between the germline termini.

The receptor was isolated from a human donor who donated a stem cell graft to a child with combined immunodeficiency. The rearranged chain carries TRBV4-3 and TRBJ2-1; the D gene is perhaps TRBD1, from 7 matching bases. The sequenced sample was PBMCs from the stem cell graft donor, obtained from the stem cell graft. This receptor carries the CDR3 CASSPGRGVGYNEQFF. DNA sequence: TGCGCCAGCAGCCCAGGCAGGGGGGTCGGCTACAATGAGCAGTTCTTC.